This T cell receptor beta chain was sequenced during a study of blood T cell repertoires in COVID-19. At the level of the study: From the United States, Italy and Spain came samples of acute and convalescent COVID-19.

The authors' processing: Nucleated cell counts were estimated from reference gene primer amplification. The repertoire was sequenced with immunoSEQ multiplex PCR; TCRdb's copy has only in-frame clones and lacks some. Clonal size and the V and J genes are those of that table, whereas D and trimming came from the DNA. The sample lists about 480,000 clones, around nine tenths seen once, with less than 2% in the top ten. Symptom resolution, clearance, or two negative PCRs marked the recovered donors of Cohort 3. V dropped 0 bases and J dropped 7; count of bases not matched to a gene: 11. The germline V gene has CDR1 SGHDN and CDR2 FVKESK. The CDR3 covers 16 residues.

V gene TRBV14 combines with J gene TRBJ1-2, with TRBD1 identical over 7 bases. The source material was PBMCs or T cells enriched from blood (not recorded which). This sequence was found in a woman between 35 and 50 years old who had recovered from COVID-19. The DNA for the CDR3 is TGTGCCAGCAGCCAAGAAGACAGGGAGGTTCTTTCTGGCTACACCTTC. It translates to CASSQEDREVLSGYTF. The whole variable domain, filled in from reference TRBV14 and TRBJ1-2, reads EAGVTQFPSHSVIEKGQTVTLRCDPISGHDNLYWYRRVMGKEIKFLLHFVKESKQDESGMPNNRFLAERTGGTYSTLKVQPAELEDSGVYFCASSQEDREVLSGYTFGSGTRLTVV.